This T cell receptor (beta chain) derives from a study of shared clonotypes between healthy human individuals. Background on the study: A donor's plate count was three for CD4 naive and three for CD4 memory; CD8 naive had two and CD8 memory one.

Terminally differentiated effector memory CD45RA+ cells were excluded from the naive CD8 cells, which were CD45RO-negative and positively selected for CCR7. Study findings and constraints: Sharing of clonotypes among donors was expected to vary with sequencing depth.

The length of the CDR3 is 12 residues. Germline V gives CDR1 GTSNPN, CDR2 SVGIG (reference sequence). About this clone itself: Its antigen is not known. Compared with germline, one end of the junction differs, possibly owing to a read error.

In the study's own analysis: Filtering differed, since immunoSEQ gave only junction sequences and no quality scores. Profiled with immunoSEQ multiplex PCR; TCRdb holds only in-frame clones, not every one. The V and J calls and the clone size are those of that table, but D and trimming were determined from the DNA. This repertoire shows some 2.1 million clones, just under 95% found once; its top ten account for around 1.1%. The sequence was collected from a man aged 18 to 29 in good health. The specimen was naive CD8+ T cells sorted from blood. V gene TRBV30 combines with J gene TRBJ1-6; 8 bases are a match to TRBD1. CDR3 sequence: CAWRGQATLLRF. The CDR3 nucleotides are TGTGCCTGGAGGGGACAGGCAACGCTCCTCCGCTTT.